These 18 T cell receptor beta chains originate from one sample sequenced in a study of T-cell reconstitution after alpha-beta-depleted transplantation in children. The TCRbeta library was prepared with unique molecular identifiers. TCRdb re-called the PCR reads with MiXCR, one entry per CDR3 protein. The table lists around 450,000 distinct CDR3 sequences, 10% to 13% of them singletons. The source material was PBMCs, sampled before TCRalphabeta/CD19-depleted stem cell transplant. The receptors derive from a child aged 2-15 years with inherited bone marrow failure, due to receive a stem cell transplant.

The table lists this clonotype with many counts. The chain combines TRBV28 with TRBJ2-7, with D possibly TRBD2 on 7 matching bases. CDR1 MDHEN and CDR2 SYDVKM come from the germline V gene. The CDR3 sequence is 16 residues long. V was trimmed by 5 bases and J by 4 bases, leaving 21 bases between them. The chain's CDR3 is CASSLARLADRYEQYF. DNA of the CDR3: TGTGCCAGCAGTCTAGCCAGGCTAGCGGACAGATACGAGCAGTACTTC. Together with reference TRBV28 and TRBJ2-7, the CDR3 gives the full variable domain: DVKVTQSSRYLVKRTGEKVFLECVQDMDHENMFWYRQDPGLGLRLIYFSYDVKMKEKGDIPEGYSVSREKKERFSLILESASTNQTSMYLCASSLARLADRYEQYFGPGTRLTVT.

This clonotype was counted ten times or more. The chain is built from TRBV28 and TRBJ2-3; D gene unclear. From germline, CDR1 is MDHEN and CDR2 SYDVKM. V was clipped by 7 bases and J by 2 bases, with 7 bases between them. This CDR3 has 12 residues. The CDR3 nucleotides read TGTGCCAGCATGGCGAACACAGATACGCAGTATTTT. It is translated as CASMANTDTQYF.

This clonotype has a count of ten or more. The V and J genes are TRBV5-1 and TRBJ2-2, with D unresolved. The CDR3 is 15 amino acids. V was trimmed by 0 bases and J by 2 bases, leaving 8 bases between them. CDR1 is SGHRS, CDR2 YFSETQ, per germline. CDR3 protein: CASSLVASNTGELFF. For the CDR3, the DNA is TGCGCCAGCAGCTTGGTTGCCAGCAACACCGGGGAGCTGTTTTTT.

The gene calls are TRBV18 and TRBJ2-1; 7 nucleotides line up with TRBD2. Germline CDR1 reads KGHSH; CDR2 reads LQKENI. J lost 8 bases, V lost 5 bases, and 9 bases had no gene match. The CDR3 covers 14 residues. Here the CDR3 reads CASSKVAGSYEQFF. In DNA, the CDR3 is TGTGCCAGCTCAAAAGTAGCGGGTTCGTATGAGCAGTTCTTC.

There are many counts of this clonotype. V is TRBV9 and J is TRBJ2-7; 7 nucleotides align to TRBD1. The V segment lost 2 bases and the J segment 3 bases; nucleotides outside the gene matches: 2. Germline CDR1 reads SGDLS; CDR2 reads YYNGEE. CDR3 length: 13 residues. CDR3 region: CASSVSGGYEQYF. The CDR3 nucleotides read TGTGCCAGCAGCGTTTCAGGGGGCTACGAGCAGTACTTC.

This chain links TRBV3-1 with TRBJ2-7, with 9 bases lining up with TRBD2. J gave up 7 bases and V 0 bases, and 13 bases lay outside the gene matches. The CDR3 is 17 residues long. From germline, CDR1 is LGHDT and CDR2 YNNKEL (reference sequence). The CDR3 reads CASSQDGLGLAGWEQYF. CDR3 DNA sequence: TGTGCCAGCAGCCAAGATGGACTGGGACTAGCCGGATGGGAGCAGTACTTC.

This chain joins TRBV13 and TRBJ1-2; TRBD1 matches at 10 bases. The CDR3 loop spans 15 amino acids. Germline trimming cut 7 bases from V and 6 bases from J; bases unmatched to any gene: 11. Germline CDR1 and CDR2: PRHDT and FYEKMQ (reference sequence). CDR3 loop: CASNDYRDRGNGYTF. The CDR3, as DNA: TGTGCCAGCAATGACTACCGGGACAGGGGTAATGGCTACACCTTC. Drawing the rest from reference TRBV13 and TRBJ1-2, the complete variable domain is AAGVIQSPRHLIKEKRETATLKCYPIPRHDTVYWYQQGPGQDPQFLISFYEKMQSDKGSIPDRFSAQQFSDYHSELNMSSLELGDSALYFCASNDYRDRGNGYTFGSGTRLTVV.

The chain is built from TRBV28 and TRBJ2-4; 10 nucleotides agree with TRBD1. The CDR3 extends over 17 amino acids. CDR1 and CDR2 (germline): MDHEN, SYDVKM. The V segment lost 5 bases and the J segment 0 bases; nucleotides outside the gene matches: 7. CDR3 sequence reads: CASSPPGQGLAKNIQYF. DNA of the CDR3: TGTGCCAGCAGTCCCCCGGGACAGGGGCTAGCCAAAAACATTCAGTACTTC.

This clonotype was detected ten times or more. V gene TRBV12-3 or TRBV12-4 combines with J gene TRBJ2-3, with 12 bases matching TRBD1. CDR3 size: 16 residues. Unmatched junction bases numbered 4, after V lost 3 bases and J lost 3 bases. The CDR3 region is CASSFPGQGATDTQYF. CDR3 in DNA: TGTGCCAGCAGTTTTCCGGGACAGGGGGCAACAGATACGCAGTATTTT.

This clonotype was found a few times. The chain joins TRBV11-2 to TRBJ2-1; 8 bases align to TRBD2. This CDR3 region has 16 residues. Trimming removed 0 bases from V and 2 bases from J; junction bases left unmatched: 3. Germline CDR1 reads SGHAT; CDR2 reads FQNNGV. The chain's CDR3 is CASSLEVLAAYNEQFF. CDR3 bases: TGTGCCAGCAGCTTAGAGGTACTAGCGGCCTACAATGAGCAGTTCTTC. The whole variable domain, remainder taken from reference TRBV11-2 and TRBJ2-1, is EAGVAQSPRYKIIEKRQSVAFWCNPISGHATLYWYQQILGQGPKLLIQFQNNGVVDDSQLPKDRFSAERLKGVDSTLKIQPAKLEDSAVYLCASSLEVLAAYNEQFFGPGTRLTVL.

This clonotype came up many times. This chain joins TRBV6-1 and TRBJ2-7; 9 bases match TRBD2. CDR1 is MNHNS and CDR2 is SASEGT in the germline V gene. CDR3 length equals 15 residues. Trimming removed 5 bases from V and 1 base from J; junction bases left unmatched: 6. Here the CDR3 reads CASSIAGVESYEQYF. The CDR3 coding sequence is TGTGCCAGCAGTATAGCGGGAGTTGAATCCTACGAGCAGTACTTC.

This clonotype was counted a few times. The chain is built from TRBV27 and TRBJ2-5; tentative D call: TRBD2 (5 bases). Germline CDR1 MNHEY, CDR2 SMNVEV (reference sequence). The CDR3 sequence is 12 residues long. V lost 6 bases and J 3 bases, leaving 8 bases between the germline ends. The CDR3 coding sequence is TGTGCCAGCAGAGGGAGCGAAGAGACCCAGTACTTC. It specifies CASRGSEETQYF.

This clonotype was observed a handful of times. The chain recombines TRBV12-3 or TRBV12-4 with TRBJ1-5; D not resolved. Trimming took off 2 bases at V and 5 bases at J, with 13 bases between the two ends. The CDR3 is 15 amino acids. CDR3 loop: CASSLIRRSDQPQHF. The CDR3 DNA is TGTGCCAGCAGTTTAATACGGCGCTCTGATCAGCCCCAGCATTTT.

This clonotype was detected many times. The chain employs TRBV24-1 and TRBJ2-7; D is ambiguous. With 2 bases removed from V and 2 bases from J, the gap between germline ends came to 9 bases. Germline V gene lookup returns CDR1 KGHDR and CDR2 SFDVKD. The CDR3 loop spans 14 amino acids. The DNA for the CDR3 is TGTGCCACCAGTGATTCTGGTCTGGCCTACGAGCAGTACTTC. Translated, it gives CATSDSGLAYEQYF.

The V and J genes are TRBV7-2 and TRBJ2-5; no definite D call. The CDR3 loop spans 14 amino acids. Trimming left V 1 base short and J 2 bases short, with 8 bases between. Germline CDR1 reads SGHTA; CDR2 reads FQGNSA. The CDR3 is CASSLVFRQETQYF. The CDR3 nucleotides read TGTGCCAGCAGCTTAGTCTTCAGACAAGAGACCCAGTACTTC.

This clonotype was counted at least ten times. This sequence joins TRBV28 and TRBJ2-7; D ambiguous. The germline V gene has CDR1 MDHEN and CDR2 SYDVKM. CDR3 length equals 15 residues. The V end lost 5 bases, the J end lost 3 bases, and 17 bases lay between the germline ends. CDR3 sequence reads: CASSGWRPADYEQYF. CDR3 bases: TGTGCCAGCAGTGGTTGGCGTCCGGCAGACTACGAGCAGTACTTC.

This clonotype showed up many times. J is TRBJ1-5 and V is TRBV7-9, with a weak D call TRBD1 (5 bases). The CDR3 has 15 amino acids. Trimming shortened V by 0 bases and J by 3 bases, and 9 bases separated the two germline ends. The V gene's germline CDR1 is SEHNR and CDR2 FQNEAQ (reference sequence). The CDR3: CASSLAGVPNQPQHF. The CDR3 DNA is TGTGCCAGCAGCTTAGCAGGGGTTCCCAATCAGCCCCAGCATTTT.

This clonotype appeared many times. The rearrangement uses TRBV4-3 and TRBJ1-2; D not resolved. With 4 bases removed from V and 4 bases from J, the gap between germline ends came to 16 bases. In germline, CDR1 is LGHNA, CDR2 YSLEER. The CDR3 has 15 residues. CDR3 coding DNA: TGCGCCAGCAGCCTTGACACCGCTGGAGGCTATGGCTACACCTTC. Translated, it gives CASSLDTAGGYGYTF.